Listed here are 22 T cell receptor beta chains from one sample, sequenced in a study of tumor and adjacent non-tumor tissue in lung cancer. The library came from three nested PCR rounds adapted from ARM-PCR protocols. Each CDR3 protein is one row after TCRdb ran MiXCR on the multiplex PCR reads. Here the sample spans 100,000 to 150,000 distinct CDR3 sequences, about 66% being singletons. The template was RNA from unsorted bulk tissue. The sample taken for sequencing was lung tumor tissue. The source is a young man with non-small cell lung cancer.

The chain has TRBV7-9 and TRBJ2-4; 8 bases match TRBD1. Germline CDR1 and CDR2: SEHNR and FQNEAQ (reference sequence). Losses at the gene ends were 6 bases for V and 1 base for J; bases not matched to a gene: 8. This CDR3 comprises 16 residues. CDR3 region: CASSSEDRDAKNIQYF. The CDR3 DNA reads as TGTGCCAGCAGTTCAGAGGACAGGGATGCCAAAAACATTCAGTACTTC.

As concerns this clonotype: A read error may produce the germline difference seen at one junction end. The chain uses TRBV7-8 and TRBJ1-1; D may be TRBD1 (6 bases). The CDR3 spans 13 residues. CDR1 is SGHVS, CDR2 FQNEAQ, per germline. This CDR3 is CARSPTGHTEALF. The CDR3 DNA sequence: TGTGCCAGGAGCCCCACAGGGCACACTGAAGCTTTATTT.

Regarding this clonotype: A much more abundant neighbour one base away suggests this may be a read error. The rearrangement joins TRBV20-1 to TRBJ2-7; a weak D match, TRBD2 (6 bases). V lost 2 bases and J 1 base, leaving 18 bases between the germline ends. The CDR3 has 16 amino acids. The V gene's germline CDR1 is DFQATT and CDR2 SNEGSKA (reference sequence). Written as DNA, the CDR3 is TGCAGTGCTAGACCGCACAGTAGCGGCAATTCCTACGAGCAGTACTTC. Its translation: CSARPHSSGNSYEQYF.

V is TRBV12-3 or TRBV12-4 and J is TRBJ1-1, with D unresolved. The CDR3 extends over 13 amino acids. The V gene lost 7 bases and the J gene lost 6 bases, with 15 bases spanning the gap. CDR3 sequence (DNA): TGTGCCAGCACCCAGACAAAGAGCGCTGAAGCTTTCTTT. Amino acid sequence: CASTQTKSAEAFF.

A word on this clonotype: A read error may explain this, as a much larger clone is one base away. This chain joins TRBV5-6 and TRBJ2-4; D gene unclear. Germline lookup yields CDR1 SGHDT and CDR2 YYEEEE. This CDR3 spans 16 amino acids. V lost 0 bases, J lost 6 bases, and 16 bases lay in between. The CDR3 loop is CASSLEVGFPLNIQYF. Here the CDR3 DNA reads TGTGCCAGCAGCTTGGAGGTCGGTTTTCCCTTAAACATTCAGTACTTC.

A word on this clonotype: A much larger clone is a single base away; this may be a read error. This rearrangement joins TRBV4-3 to TRBJ2-2, with D maybe TRBD2 (5 bases). There are 13 residues in the CDR3. The V gene's germline CDR1 is LGHNA and CDR2 YSLEER. CDR3: CASSQGRPGELVF. Written as DNA, the CDR3 is TGCGCCAGCAGCCAAGGTCGGCCCGGGGAGCTGGTTTTT.

V gene TRBV4-1 combines with J gene TRBJ2-7, with 9 bases matching TRBD2. Germline lookup yields CDR1 MGHRA and CDR2 YSYEKL. The V and J ends lost 10 bases and 2 bases, in that order; junction bases with no gene match: 12. CDR3 size: 15 residues. In nucleotides, the CDR3 is TGCGCCAAAAGCCAAGAGCGGGGGGCCCCCTACGAGCAGTACTTC. It codes for CAKSQERGAPYEQYF.

This clonotype has just one count. This CDR3 fails to terminate in the conserved phenylalanine or tryptophan, so it likely reflects a read error. The rearrangement joins TRBV19 to TRBJ1-2; possible D gene TRBD1, 5 bases. This CDR3 comprises 14 residues. V was cut by 3 bases and J by 4 bases, with 12 bases left in between. Germline V gene sequence: CDR1 LNHDA, CDR2 SQIVND (reference sequence). This CDR3 reads CASSIRGILYGYTC. CDR3 bases: TGTGCCAGTAGTATTCGGGGGATACTCTATGGCTACACCTGC.

As concerns this clonotype: One end of the junction is discordant with germline, which a read error may explain. The chain is built from TRBV6-5 and TRBJ1-1; possible D gene TRBD1, 5 bases. Per the germline V gene, CDR1 is MNHEY and CDR2 is SVGAGI. The CDR3 runs 10 residues. CDR3 nucleotide sequence: TGTATCACCCGACAGATTGAAGCTCTCTTT. Its protein is CITRQIEALF.

This clonotype was picked up many times. V is TRBV25-1 and J is TRBJ1-2; 8 nucleotides line up with TRBD1. The CDR3 runs to 15 residues. Losses at the gene ends were 3 bases for V and 7 bases for J; bases not matched to a gene: 10. Germline V gives CDR1 MGHDK, CDR2 SYGVNS. The CDR3 here is CASSEGGQGAIGYTF. In DNA, the CDR3 is TGTGCCAGCAGTGAGGGGGGGCAGGGGGCGATTGGCTACACCTTC.

With respect to this clonotype: One end of the junction is discordant with germline, which a read error may explain. The V call is TRBV12-3 or TRBV12-4, the J call TRBJ2-2, with D perhaps TRBD2 (6 bases). The CDR3 contains 15 residues. CDR3 bases: TGTGACAGCAGCCCGGACTACGTGAACACCGGGGAGCTGCTTTTT. Encoded protein: CDSSPDYVNTGELLF.

V is TRBV7-9 and J is TRBJ2-5; the match to TRBD2 covers 8 bases. Germline values: CDR1 SEHNR, CDR2 FQNEAQ (reference sequence). The CDR3 extends over 18 amino acids. The V and J ends lost 2 bases and 0 bases, in that order; junction bases with no gene match: 11. The CDR3 region is CASSLRLSASGYQETQYF. The CDR3 bases are TGTGCCAGCAGCTTAAGATTATCGGCTAGCGGGTACCAAGAGACCCAGTACTTC. The variable domain in full, with the rest retrieved from reference TRBV7-9 and TRBJ2-5, is DTGVSQNPRHKITKRGQNVTFRCDPISEHNRLYWYRQTLGQGPEFLTYFQNEAQLEKSRLLSDRFSAERPKGSFSTLEIQRTEQGDSAMYLCASSLRLSASGYQETQYFGPGTRLLVL.

A word on this clonotype: At one end, the junction sequence differs from germline, possibly due to a read error. The V call is TRBV12-5, the J call TRBJ2-7; 9 bases line up with TRBD1. CDR1 is LGHNT, CDR2 FRNRAP, per germline. The CDR3 loop spans 17 amino acids. CDR3 sequence (DNA): TGTGCTAGTGGTTTGGTCTATTGGGACAGGGAGGCCTACGAGCAATACTTC. Protein: CASGLVYWDREAYEQYF.

The V gene is TRBV12-3 or TRBV12-4, the J gene TRBJ2-2; weak D call: TRBD2 (6 bases). The CDR3 has 17 amino acids. V lost 6 bases and J lost 1, with 18 bases in between. CDR3 bases: TGTGCCAGCAGCATGTGGGGAGGCGCGTGGAACACCGGGGAGCTGTTTTTT. Its translation is CASSMWGGAWNTGELFF.

A single count supports this clonotype. A single base separates this from a much larger clone, so it may be a read error. J is TRBJ2-7 and V is TRBV6-2 or TRBV6-3, with 10 nucleotides matching TRBD2. Germline CDR1 is MNHEY and CDR2 is SVGEGT. CDR3 length equals 16 residues. The CDR3 region is CACSDDSGGVVYEQYF. The CDR3 DNA reads TGTGCCTGCAGTGATGACAGCGGGGGGGTGGTATACGAGCAGTACTTC.

With regard to this clonotype: A much larger clone differs by one base, so this may be a read error. This chain joins TRBV29-1 and TRBJ2-5; D remains unclear. Germline V gives CDR1 SQVTM, CDR2 ANQGSEA. Trimming removed 1 base at V and 4 bases at J, with 7 bases between. CDR3 size: 12 residues. The CDR3 sequence is CSVEVGRETQYF. Here the CDR3 DNA reads TGCAGCGTTGAAGTTGGGCGAGAGACCCAGTACTTC.

The V call is TRBV4-1, the J call TRBJ2-2; D may be TRBD1 (5 bases). The V gene's germline CDR1 is MGHRA and CDR2 YSYEKL. Deletions cut 3 bases from V and 6 bases from J, with 8 bases between. This CDR3 has 13 residues. The DNA of the CDR3 is TGCGCCAGCAGCCAGGGGCGCGCCGGGGAGCTGTTTTTT. Translating it yields CASSQGRAGELFF.

Judged by abundance, this clonotype is medium-sized. The chain couples TRBV6-2 or TRBV6-3 to TRBJ2-7; TRBD2 matches at 13 bases. This CDR3 spans 15 amino acids. Trimming took 7 bases from V and 4 from J; bases not matched to a gene: 7. Per germline, CDR1 MNHEY and CDR2 SVGEGT. DNA for the CDR3: TGTGCCAGCATTCCGGGACTAGCGGGATCTTACGAGCAGTACTTC. Encoded protein: CASIPGLAGSYEQYF.

This clonotype came up many times. The chain recombines TRBV4-1 with TRBJ1-6; D perhaps matches TRBD1 (6 bases). In germline, CDR1 is MGHRA, CDR2 YSYEKL. The CDR3 is 15 residues long. Trimming left V 0 bases short and J 7 bases short, with 10 bases between. The CDR3 DNA reads TGCGCCAGCAGCCAAGACTGGGGGCAGAATTCACCCCTCCACTTT. Its translation is CASSQDWGQNSPLHF.

The CDR3 sequence: CANNPKTGGIFYGYTF. The CDR3 DNA reads TGTGCCAACAACCCAAAGACAGGGGGCATTTTCTATGGCTACACCTTC. V gene TRBV6-5 combines with J gene TRBJ1-2, with TRBD1 identical over 10 bases. The CDR3 consists of 16 residues. The germline CDR1 and CDR2 sequences are MNHEY and SVGAGI. V was clipped by 10 bases and J by 4 bases; unmatched bases: 15.

This clonotype was counted ten times or more. V gene TRBV5-5 combines with J gene TRBJ2-7; TRBD1 matches 9 bases. Germline CDR1 SGHKS, CDR2 YYEKEE (reference sequence). J was trimmed by 4 bases and V by 3 bases; bases with no gene match: 8. This CDR3 spans 15 amino acids. CDR3 bases: TGTGCCAGCAGCTCTGGGACAGGGATAAGATACGAGCAGTACTTC. Translation: CASSSGTGIRYEQYF.

This clonotype was detected a few times. CDR3 protein: CASSLSQYNEQFF. Here the CDR3 DNA reads TGTGCCAGCAGCTTGTCGCAGTACAATGAGCAGTTCTTC. This chain uses TRBV7-8 with TRBJ2-1, with D unclear. V lost 3 bases, J lost 4 bases, and 7 bases lay in between. The CDR3 loop spans 13 amino acids. Per germline, CDR1 SGHVS and CDR2 FQNEAQ.